Listed here are 5 T cell receptor beta chains from one sample, sequenced in a study of T cell responses to AZD1222 COVID-19 vaccine. Sequenced by immunoSEQ multiplex PCR; TCRdb stores in-frame clones only, minus some. The sample has 100,000 to 150,000 clones, 85% to 90% seen once. Sequencing used peripheral blood, obtained on day 0 of AZD1222 vaccination. These receptors were taken from an adult in good health.

This chain uses TRBV7-8 with TRBJ2-1; D gene unclear. The length of the CDR3 is 11 residues. Germline CDR1 reads SGHVS; CDR2 reads FQNEAQ. The V end lost 1 base, the J end lost 12 bases, and 7 bases lay between the germline ends. CDR3 bases: TGTGCCAGCAGCTTAGGGTCAGGGCAGTTCTTC. Its translation: CASSLGSGQFF. The full variable domain, rest sourced from reference TRBV7-8 and TRBJ2-1, is GAGVSQSPRYKVAKRGQDVALRCDPISGHVSLFWYQQALGQGPEFLTYFQNEAQLDKSGLPSDRFFAERPEGSVSTLKIQRTQQEDSAVYLCASSLGSGQFFGPGTRLTVL.

The V gene is TRBV4-1, the J gene TRBJ1-1; 11 nucleotides line up with TRBD1. Germline assignment: CDR1 MGHRA and CDR2 YSYEKL. V gave up 1 base and J gave up 5 bases; unmatched junction bases: 3. The CDR3 length is 15 residues. CDR3 bases: TGCGCCAGCAGCCAAGGGACAGGGGGCCGAACTGAAGCTTTCTTT. Its protein product is CASSQGTGGRTEAFF.

The CDR3 bases are TGCGCCAGCAGCCAAGGGATGGGTGGGGGGCGGACCGGGGAGCTGTTTTTT. This encodes CASSQGMGGGRTGELFF. V usage is TRBV4-1 and J usage is TRBJ2-2; D is tentatively TRBD1 or TRBD2 (6 bases each). The CDR3 consists of 17 residues. V was shortened by 1 base and J by 5 bases, with 17 bases between the two germline ends. Germline CDR1 MGHRA, CDR2 YSYEKL.

This sequence joins TRBV30 and TRBJ1-1; the D is unclear. Germline-derived CDR1 and CDR2 are GTSNPN and SVGIG (reference sequence). The CDR3 covers 11 residues. Between the trimmed V and J ends, which lost 4 bases and 8 bases, there was a span of 11 bases. In nucleotides, the CDR3 is TGTGCCTGGAAGGCTGGTGGGGAAGCTTTCTTT. Translating gives CAWKAGGEAFF.

The chain joins TRBV9 to TRBJ1-2, with 7 bases fitting TRBD1. CDR1 is SGDLS and CDR2 is YYNGEE in the germline V gene. The CDR3 runs 15 residues. V lost 0 bases and J lost 8; bases outside the gene matches: 10. CDR3 in amino acids: CASSVASQGVGGYTF. The CDR3 DNA reads TGTGCCAGCAGCGTAGCCTCCCAGGGGGTCGGGGGCTACACCTTC. The entire variable domain, with the rest obtained from reference TRBV9 and TRBJ1-2, is as follows: DSGVTQTPKHLITATGQRVTLRCSPRSGDLSVYWYQQSLDQGLQFLIQYYNGEERAKGNILERFSAQQFPDLHSELNLSSLELGDSALYFCASSVASQGVGGYTFGSGTRLTVV.